Sequencing of this T cell receptor (beta chain) was carried out in a study of cytomegalovirus exposure and HLA in healthy donors. Study findings and constraints: An analysis that was carried out later associated approximately 17,000 TCR beta sequences with HLA alleles at 0.05 false discovery rate. A later analysis reported that several of the most significant clusters appeared to be linked to common viral pathogens, among them Epstein-Barr virus. Reportedly, cytomegalovirus status was diagnosed with high sensitivity and specificity.

CDR1 and CDR2 (germline): SGHTA, FQGNSA. This CDR3 spans 14 amino acids. V lost 7 bases and J lost 4, with 16 bases in between. As concerns this clone: Its specificity is unknown.

The PCR used 60 Vbeta and 13 Jbeta primers. Measured with immunoSEQ multiplex PCR; TCRdb has only the in-frame clones, and not every one. The sample lists about 130,000 clones; around 80% were seen once. Sequences were obtained from PBMCs. The chain joins TRBV7-2 to TRBJ1-2, with no clear D. The clonotype was recovered from a man aged 50-59 years in good health and CMV-seronegative. CDR3 region: CASNQNLGLYGYTF. The CDR3, as DNA: TGTGCCAGCAATCAAAACTTGGGCCTCTATGGCTACACCTTC.